This is a list of T cell receptor beta chains from one sample in a study of cytomegalovirus exposure and HLA in healthy donors. Data came from immunoSEQ multiplex PCR; TCRdb stores just in-frame clones and leaves some out. The table includes some 60,000 clones, around 81% detected once. The source material was PBMCs. All receptors derive from a male donor in good health and CMV-seronegative. The CDR3 runs from the conserved cysteine through the conserved F or W. A D gene is named only where the DNA matches it firmly. Not all rows give a size; the values are once, few, many and, for expanded clones, a class.

v_gene,j_gene,abundance,d_gene,CDR3nt,CDR3aa
TRBV6-5,TRBJ2-2,.,.,TGTGCCAGCAGTTATAGACAGAGCACCGGGGAGCTGTTTTTT,CASSYRQSTGELFF
TRBV6-1,TRBJ1-2,few,.,TGTGCCAGCAGTGCCGTCGTATCCTATGGCTACACCTTC,CASSAVVSYGYTF
TRBV7-2,TRBJ1-1,.,TRBD1,TGTGCCAGCAGCTTAGCTGGACAGGGGAGGACTGAAGCTTTCTTT,CASSLAGQGRTEAFF
TRBV30,TRBJ1-3,.,.,TGTGCCTGGGAGGTCGGTTACTCTGGAAACACCATATATTTT,CAWEVGYSGNTIYF
TRBV7-6,TRBJ2-7,once,.,TGTGCCAGCAGCTTGGCGGGACCGAGCTCCTACGAGCAGTACTTC,CASSLAGPSSYEQYF
TRBV4-2,TRBJ1-2,few,.,TGTGCCAGCAGCCAAGAGAGGGCAGGTGATAACTATGGCTACACCTTC,CASSQERAGDNYGYTF
TRBV10-3,TRBJ2-7,.,TRBD1,TGTGCCATCAGTGGGGGACAGCCCTACGAGCAGTACTTC,CAISGGQPYEQYF
TRBV27,TRBJ2-7,.,.,TGTGCCAGCAAAATAGACGAGCAGTACTTC,CASKIDEQYF
TRBV5-4,TRBJ2-2,.,TRBD2,TGTGCCAGCAGCTTGGGACCCGGGGGGGCGGGTACCGGGGAGCTGTTTTTT,CASSLGPGGAGTGELFF
TRBV4-1,TRBJ2-3,.,TRBD2,TGCGCCAGCAGCTACCGAGGACTAGCGGGGGGGGGAGATACGCAGTATTTT,CASSYRGLAGGGDTQYF
TRBV4-2,TRBJ2-3,.,TRBD2,TGTGCCAGCAGCCAAGGGCTCGGCGGGGGGGGCACAGATACGCAGTATTTT,CASSQGLGGGGTDTQYF
TRBV7-2,TRBJ1-4,.,TRBD1,TGTGCCAGCAGCTTAGTGACAGGGGGGGGTGAAAAACTGTTTTTT,CASSLVTGGGEKLFF
TRBV21-1,TRBJ1-5,.,.,TGTGCCAGCAGCAAAGCGCTTTTGCAGGGGGTTCAGCCCCAGCATTTT,CASSKALLQGVQPQHF
TRBV10-3,TRBJ1-2,.,.,TGTGCCATCAGTGCAGGAACAGGCTATGGCTACACCTTC,CAISAGTGYGYTF
TRBV7-9,TRBJ2-7,.,.,TGTGCCAGCAGCTCCCTGAGGAGGGACAGTACCTACGAGCAGTACTTC,CASSSLRRDSTYEQYF
TRBV15,TRBJ2-5,.,.,TGTGCCACCAGCAGAGATATACAGGGTCGAGGAGAGACCCAGTACTTC,CATSRDIQGRGETQYF
TRBV11-1,TRBJ2-2,.,.,TGTGCCAGCAGCTTAGAATCAGGGATTTTCACCGGGGAGCTGTTTTTT,CASSLESGIFTGELFF
TRBV30,TRBJ1-2,.,.,TGTGCCTGGAGTGTATGGGGGGTGGTTGGCTACACCTTC,CAWSVWGVVGYTF
TRBV4-1,TRBJ2-1,.,.,TGCGCCAGCAGCCAAGCTAGCGACAACAATGAGCAGTTCTTC,CASSQASDNNEQFF
TRBV5-1,TRBJ1-2,.,TRBD1,TGCGCCAGCGAGCCGGGGACAGGGGGGAATGGCTACACCTTC,CASEPGTGGNGYTF
TRBV10-3,TRBJ1-2,once,TRBD1,TGTGCCATCAGTGAGAGGGACAGGGGGAACTTCTATGGCTACACCTTC,CAISERDRGNFYGYTF
TRBV5-1,TRBJ2-6,.,TRBD1,TGCGCCAGCAGCTTGGCCCAGGGGGCTGGGGCCAACGTCCTGACTTTC,CASSLAQGAGANVLTF
TRBV9,TRBJ1-1,.,.,TGTGCCAGCAGCGTAGTGGGGGGTGGCACTGAAGCTTTCTTT,CASSVVGGGTEAFF
TRBV14,TRBJ1-3,.,.,TGTGCCAGCAGCCAAGTGCGGTACACCATATATTTT,CASSQVRYTIYF
TRBV27,TRBJ1-1,.,.,TGTGCCAGCAGCCCCCGGACAGTGAAAAACCGACTTGAAGCTTTCTTT,CASSPRTVKNRLEAFF
TRBV11-2,TRBJ2-7,.,TRBD2,TGTGCCAGCAGCTTAGGCGCGGGGGACTCCTACGAGCAGTACTTC,CASSLGAGDSYEQYF
TRBV30,TRBJ2-7,.,TRBD2,TGTGCCTGGAGTGGAGCGGGGGTTGGTGTCGAGCAGTACTTC,CAWSGAGVGVEQYF
TRBV7-8,TRBJ2-4,.,.,TGTGCCAGCAGCCCCCCTGCGGACAAAAACATTCAGTACTTC,CASSPPADKNIQYF
TRBV11-2,TRBJ2-7,.,.,TGTGCCAGCAGCCCCCAAACAGGAATTACCTACGAGCAGTACTTC,CASSPQTGITYEQYF
TRBV5-8,TRBJ2-7,once,.,TGTGCCAGCAGCCGGGGAACGAGGGGACAATCTTCCTACGAGCAGTACTTC,CASSRGTRGQSSYEQYF
TRBV6-5,TRBJ1-1,.,.,TGTGCCAGCAGGGACAACATGAACACTGAAGCTTTCTTT,CASRDNMNTEAFF
TRBV6-1,TRBJ2-3,.,TRBD2,TGTGCCAGCAGTGAAGCGGGAGGGAGGGATAATACGCAGTATTTT,CASSEAGGRDNTQYF
TRBV30,TRBJ2-1,.,TRBD2,TGTGCCTGGACAGGACTAGCGGGGGGTGAGCAGTTCTTC,CAWTGLAGGEQFF
TRBV6-5,TRBJ1-5,.,.,TGTGCCAGCAGTTCTGACATCGCGCAGCCCCAGCATTTT,CASSSDIAQPQHF
TRBV6-5,TRBJ1-1,.,TRBD1,TGTGCCAGCAGTAGGGACAGCAGCATGAACACTGAAGCTTTCTTT,CASSRDSSMNTEAFF
TRBV29-1,TRBJ1-4,.,.,TGCAGCGTTCGGGCAAGGACAAAATCAACTAATGAAAAACTGTTTTTT,CSVRARTKSTNEKLFF
TRBV7-9,TRBJ2-7,.,.,TGTGCCAGCAGCTTATACGGGGGTAACGAGCAGTACTTC,CASSLYGGNEQYF
TRBV6-4,TRBJ2-2,.,.,TGTGCCAGCAGTGCTGCGACAGGCACCGGGGAGCTGTTTTTT,CASSAATGTGELFF
TRBV6-5,TRBJ1-5,.,TRBD1,TGTGCCAGCAGGCTGGACAGGGGACGTCAGCCCCAGCATTTT,CASRLDRGRQPQHF
TRBV18,TRBJ1-6,few,TRBD1,TGTGCCAGCTCAGGGCCAACAGGGGATAATTCACCCCTCCACTTT,CASSGPTGDNSPLHF
TRBV4-2,TRBJ2-1,.,.,TGTGCCAGCAGCCAAGTACGTCTAGACGATGAGCAGTTCTTC,CASSQVRLDDEQFF
TRBV6-4,TRBJ2-3,.,TRBD1,TGTGCCAGCAGTGACTCAAGGGACAGGGGACCTGGGGCGCAGTATTTT,CASSDSRDRGPGAQYF
TRBV18,TRBJ1-5,.,.,TGTGCCAGCTCACCGAGGGACTTCAATCAGCCCCAGCATTTT,CASSPRDFNQPQHF
TRBV7-6,TRBJ1-1,.,TRBD1,TGTGCCAGCAGCCTAAGGAGGTCCGGGACAGAGGACGCTTTCTTT,CASSLRRSGTEDAFF
TRBV7-6,TRBJ2-5,.,.,TGTGCCAGCAGCCGCCGGGGGATGGAGACCCAGTACTTC,CASSRRGMETQYF
TRBV29-1,TRBJ1-5,.,TRBD1,TGCAGCGTCGGGCAGGGGGATCAGCCCCAGCATTTT,CSVGQGDQPQHF
TRBV27,TRBJ2-1,once,.,TGTGCCAGCAGTCACCCGAGACAGGGAGGCAATGAGCAGTTCTTC,CASSHPRQGGNEQFF
TRBV28,TRBJ1-5,once,TRBD1,TGTGCCAGCAGTCCCCGACAGGGTGGAAATCAGCCCCAGCATTTT,CASSPRQGGNQPQHF
TRBV30,TRBJ2-7,.,.,TGTGCCTGGAGTGGTGTACTCCTAGCGTCCGAGCAGTACTTC,CAWSGVLLASEQYF
TRBV7-2,TRBJ1-5,few,.,TGTGCCAGCAGCCGATGGGGCCCCAATCAGCCCCAGCATTTT,CASSRWGPNQPQHF
TRBV19,TRBJ2-2,once,.,TGTGCCAGTAGGATTACAGGCACCGGGGAGCTGTTTTTT,CASRITGTGELFF
TRBV30,TRBJ1-2,.,TRBD1,TGTGCCTGGAGACCACAGGGGGGAACTTATGGCTACACCTTC,CAWRPQGGTYGYTF
TRBV4-1,TRBJ2-3,.,TRBD1,TGCGCCAGCAGCGACACGACAGGGGGACCAGATACGCAGTATTTT,CASSDTTGGPDTQYF
TRBV19,TRBJ2-3,.,.,TGTGCCAGTTGGGGCAGGGCAGGGACAGATACGCAGTATTTT,CASWGRAGTDTQYF
TRBV19,TRBJ2-2,.,.,TGTGCCAGTATGCCAGTAAGGGGGAGAGCGAACACCGGGGAGCTGTTTTTT,CASMPVRGRANTGELFF
TRBV7-3,TRBJ1-2,.,TRBD1,TGTGCCAGCAGCCCGGGGACAGGGAATGGCTACACCTTC,CASSPGTGNGYTF
TRBV5-1,TRBJ1-1,.,TRBD1,TGCGCCAGCAGCCCACAGGGGGCGAGCACTGAAGCTTTCTTT,CASSPQGASTEAFF
TRBV19,TRBJ2-7,.,.,TGTGCCAGTAGACCGACAGGCTCCTACGAGCAGTACTTC,CASRPTGSYEQYF
TRBV10-1,TRBJ1-2,.,.,TGCGCCAGCAGTATGGGCACCGGCCCAGGCTACACCTTC,CASSMGTGPGYTF
TRBV7-2,TRBJ2-7,.,.,TGTGCCAGCAGCTTAGCACTAAACTACGAGCAGTACTTC,CASSLALNYEQYF